Below, 26 T cell receptor beta chains from the same sample are listed, as sequenced in a study of blood T cell repertoires in COVID-19. The table came from immunoSEQ multiplex PCR; TCRdb's copy has only in-frame clones and leaves some out. The profile shows some 270,000 clones, around 91% of them singletons. Input material: peripheral blood. These receptors originate from a woman in her sixties with COVID-19, enrolled during active disease.

The chain has TRBV5-6 and TRBJ1-1; 7 bases are a match to TRBD1. Looked up from germline, CDR1 is SGHDT and CDR2 is YYEEEE. The CDR3 length is 11 residues. The V gene end was trimmed by 3 bases and the J gene end by 11 bases; junction bases not matched to a gene: 4. The CDR3 protein is CASSYRGPAFF. In DNA form, the CDR3 reads TGTGCCAGCAGCTACAGGGGACCCGCTTTCTTT.

This chain uses TRBV3-1 (or the pseudogene TRBV3-2) with TRBJ2-7; D is uncertain. V was cut by 5 bases and J by 6 bases, with 14 bases left in between. The CDR3 totals 13 residues. Germline V gives CDR1 LGHDT, CDR2 YNNKEL (reference sequence). The CDR3, as DNA: TGTGCCAGCAGCTCCCCGCATGGGCCCGAGCAGTACTTC. Its protein product is CASSSPHGPEQYF.

The V gene is TRBV14, the J gene TRBJ2-5, with TRBD2 matching over 14 bases. Germline assignment: CDR1 SGHDN and CDR2 FVKESK. The J segment lost 0 bases and the V segment lost 4 bases, leaving 7 bases of the junction unmatched. There are 18 residues in the CDR3. The CDR3 bases are TGTGCCAGCAGCCCCGGACTAGCGGGGGGCCTCTACCAAGAGACCCAGTACTTC. Amino acid sequence: CASSPGLAGGLYQETQYF.

The V call is TRBV18, the J call TRBJ2-2, with TRBD1 matching over 9 bases. The CDR3 covers 17 residues. V was pared by 3 bases and J by 4 bases, with 9 bases of the junction left unmatched. Germline loops: CDR1 KGHSH, CDR2 LQKENI. This CDR3 is CASSPPTGTGTTGELFF. CDR3 DNA sequence: TGTGCCAGCTCACCGCCTACCGGGACAGGGACCACCGGGGAGCTGTTTTTT.

The chain uses TRBV5-6 and TRBJ1-1; TRBD1 agrees at 8 bases. Germline lookup yields CDR1 SGHDT and CDR2 YYEEEE. The CDR3 covers 12 residues. V lost 1 base and J lost 13; bases outside the gene matches: 6. The CDR3 loop reads CASSLNRGRNFF. CDR3 in DNA: TGTGCCAGCAGCTTGAACAGGGGGAGGAATTTCTTT.

V is TRBV5-6 and J is TRBJ1-5; 7 nucleotides align to TRBD1. The CDR3 is 16 residues long. V lost 2 bases to trimming and J lost 2 bases; unmatched junction nucleotides: 7. Germline values: CDR1 SGHDT, CDR2 YYEEEE. The CDR3 protein is CASSFYRGWGNQPQHF. The CDR3 DNA follows: TGTGCCAGCAGCTTTTACAGGGGATGGGGCAATCAGCCCCAGCATTTT.

This CDR3 is CASSTRTGVQPQHF. The CDR3 DNA is TGTGCCAGCAGCACACGGACAGGGGTTCAGCCCCAGCATTTT. This chain links TRBV3-1 (or the pseudogene TRBV3-2) with TRBJ1-5; 9 nucleotides agree with TRBD1. This CDR3 spans 14 amino acids. Germline V gene data show CDR1 as LGHDT and CDR2 as YNNKEL (reference sequence). Trimming removed 5 bases from V and 6 bases from J; junction bases left unmatched: 5.

This sequence joins TRBV5-1 and TRBJ2-2; weak D call: TRBD1 (6 bases). This CDR3 region has 13 residues. The germline V gene has CDR1 SGHRS and CDR2 YFSETQ. V was pared by 3 bases and J by 4 bases, with 7 bases between. Here the CDR3 DNA reads TGCGCCAGCAGCTCAGGGGCCACCGGGGAGCTGTTTTTT. Translated, it gives CASSSGATGELFF. The full variable domain, rest sourced from reference TRBV5-1 and TRBJ2-2, is KAGVTQTPRYLIKTRGQQVTLSCSPISGHRSVSWYQQTPGQGLQFLFEYFSETQRNKGNFPGRFSGRQFSNSRSEMNVSTLELGDSALYLCASSSGATGELFFGEGSRLTVL.

The CDR3 coding sequence is TGTGCCAGCAGCCCAGGGATTGGGGGGGGAGAGACCCAGTACTTC. Protein sequence: CASSPGIGGGETQYF. This rearrangement joins TRBV11-3 to TRBJ2-5, with 7 positions matching TRBD2. The V gene's germline CDR1 is SGHNT and CDR2 YENEEA. V gave up 5 bases and J gave up 4 bases; unmatched junction bases: 10. CDR3 size: 15 residues.

The chain has TRBV5-1 and TRBJ2-5; 11 nucleotides align to TRBD1. The CDR3 extends over 17 amino acids. CDR1 is SGHRS and CDR2 is YFSETQ in the germline V gene. Germline trimming cut 0 bases from V and 0 bases from J; bases unmatched to any gene: 4. The CDR3 sequence: CASSLGAGQGDQETQYF. DNA for the CDR3: TGCGCCAGCAGCTTGGGGGCGGGACAGGGGGACCAAGAGACCCAGTACTTC.

The chain has TRBV19 and TRBJ1-3; D may be TRBD1 (5 bases). Germline V lookup: CDR1 LNHDA, CDR2 SQIVND (reference sequence). V was cut by 7 bases and J by 1 base, with 14 bases left in between. This CDR3 contains 15 residues. CDR3 nucleotides: TGTGCCAGTACCCTCTCGTGGACATCTGGAAACACCATATATTTT. This encodes CASTLSWTSGNTIYF. The full variable domain, its missing parts supplied by reference TRBV19 and TRBJ1-3, is DGGITQSPKYLFRKEGQNVTLSCEQNLNHDAMYWYRQDPGQGLRLIYYSQIVNDFQKGDIAEGYSVSREKKESFPLTVTSAQKNPTAFYLCASTLSWTSGNTIYFGEGSWLTVV.

This clone has just one count. This chain joins TRBV3-1 (or the pseudogene TRBV3-2) and TRBJ2-3, with 11 bases lining up with TRBD2. The V segment lost 3 bases and the J segment 2 bases; nucleotides outside the gene matches: 10. Germline CDR1 is LGHDT and CDR2 is YNNKEL (reference sequence). This CDR3 is 18 amino acids long. DNA for the CDR3: TGTGCCAGCAGCCACCATAGCGGGGGGGCTACCCCCACAGATACGCAGTATTTT. Translating gives CASSHHSGGATPTDTQYF.

V and J are TRBV3-1 (or the pseudogene TRBV3-2) and TRBJ2-5, with 7 bases matching TRBD1. Germline assignment: CDR1 LGHDT and CDR2 YNNKEL (reference sequence). The CDR3 spans 14 residues. V was clipped by 4 bases and J by 4 bases; unmatched bases: 6. CDR3: CASSLRQGSETQYF. The CDR3, as DNA: TGTGCCAGCAGCCTCCGACAGGGTTCAGAGACCCAGTACTTC.

The chain uses TRBV5-1 and TRBJ2-1, with a tentative D call TRBD1 (6 bases). Trimming pared 5 bases from V and 5 bases from J, leaving 14 bases between. Per the germline V gene, CDR1 is SGHRS and CDR2 is YFSETQ. The CDR3 has 14 residues. CDR3 DNA sequence: TGCGCCAGCAGGGTCGGGACAAGCAACAATGAGCAGTTCTTC. Translation: CASRVGTSNNEQFF.

This clone turned up a few times. The gene calls are TRBV5-5 and TRBJ1-2, with a tentative D call TRBD1 (5 bases). The germline gives CDR1 SGHKS, CDR2 YYEKEE (reference sequence). Trimming removed 5 bases from V and 8 bases from J, with 16 bases in between. This CDR3 contains 13 residues. The CDR3 region has the DNA TGTGCCAGCAGATATGGAGGGACGGAGGGCTACACCTTC. It codes for CASRYGGTEGYTF.

This chain joins TRBV11-2 and TRBJ2-1, with 8 bases matching TRBD2. V gave up 0 bases and J gave up 7 bases; unmatched junction bases: 8. Looked up from germline, CDR1 is SGHAT and CDR2 is FQNNGV. The CDR3 loop spans 16 amino acids. CDR3 sequence reads: CASSLDRGGLRNEQFF. The CDR3 DNA sequence: TGTGCCAGCAGCTTAGATCGGGGGGGCCTTAGGAATGAGCAGTTCTTC.

The gene calls are TRBV6-5 and TRBJ1-6, with a tentative D call TRBD1 (5 bases). Trimming took 4 bases from V and 10 from J, leaving 14 bases between them. The germline CDR1 and CDR2 sequences are MNHEY and SVGAGI. The CDR3 length is 14 residues. CDR3 nucleotides: TGTGCCAGCAGTTGGGGCCAAGACCCCTCACCCCTCCACTTT. Its translation is CASSWGQDPSPLHF.

The chain recombines TRBV7-3 with TRBJ2-2; no clear D gene. The CDR3 is 13 residues long. Germline CDR1 reads SGHTA; CDR2 reads FQGTGA. Trimming took off 4 bases at V and 4 bases at J, with 7 bases between the two ends. As DNA, the CDR3 is TGTGCCAGCAGCTCCCTCCCCACCGGGGAGCTGTTTTTT. This gives the protein CASSSLPTGELFF.

The rearrangement links TRBV4-2 to TRBJ1-5, with no clear D. The CDR3 loop spans 14 amino acids. In germline, CDR1 is LGHNA, CDR2 YNFKEQ. V lost 1 base and J lost 4, with 8 bases in between. CDR3 bases: TGTGCCAGCAGCCAAGGGGCAGCTAATCAGCCCCAGCATTTT. Its translation: CASSQGAANQPQHF.

The gene calls are TRBV4-3 and TRBJ1-2; 9 bases map to TRBD1. Losses at the gene ends were 2 bases for V and 4 bases for J; bases not matched to a gene: 8. The V gene's germline CDR1 is LGHNA and CDR2 YSLEER. This CDR3 spans 16 amino acids. CDR3 DNA sequence: TGCGCCAGCAGCCAAACCGGGACAGGGAGCCGCTATGGCTACACCTTC. This encodes CASSQTGTGSRYGYTF.

The chain has TRBV5-5 and TRBJ2-5, with 10 bases identical to TRBD1. V lost 4 bases, J lost 5 bases, and 5 bases stayed unmatched. Germline CDR1 is SGHKS and CDR2 is YYEKEE (reference sequence). The CDR3 runs to 14 residues. The DNA of the CDR3 is TGTGCCAGCAGCGGACAGGGGGTTAGGGAGACCCAGTACTTC. Amino acids: CASSGQGVRETQYF.

In DNA, the CDR3 is TGCGCCAGCAGCCACTCTGTGGACAGGGGGCGAAACTATGGCTACACCTTC. Amino acids: CASSHSVDRGRNYGYTF. V gene TRBV4-1 combines with J gene TRBJ1-2; 11 bases are a match to TRBD1. J gave up 2 bases and V 3 bases, and 8 bases lay outside the gene matches. This CDR3 spans 17 amino acids. Looked up from germline, CDR1 is MGHRA and CDR2 is YSYEKL.

The CDR3 sequence: CASSLSYRDYGYTF. The CDR3 region has the DNA TGTGCCAGCAGTTTATCGTACAGGGACTATGGCTACACCTTC. The chain uses TRBV27 and TRBJ1-2, with a weak D call TRBD1 (6 bases). The V end lost 0 bases, the J end lost 3 bases, and 8 bases lay between the germline ends. Germline lookup yields CDR1 MNHEY and CDR2 SMNVEV (reference sequence). The CDR3 sequence is 14 residues long.

The V call is TRBV2, the J call TRBJ2-3, with TRBD1 as a possible D gene (6 bases). The CDR3 length is 14 residues. Trimming removed 4 bases at V and 4 bases at J, with 12 bases between. The germline V gene encodes CDR1 SNHLY and CDR2 FYNNEI. The DNA of the CDR3 is TGTGCCAGCAGTGGGCAGGGGCTTCCAGATACGCAGTATTTT. Protein: CASSGQGLPDTQYF.

CDR3 coding DNA: TGTGCCACCAGCAGAGAGCGCTTCTCTGGAAACACCATATATTTT. This translates into CATSRERFSGNTIYF. This sequence joins TRBV15 and TRBJ1-3; no clear D. CDR3 length: 15 residues. Germline lookup yields CDR1 LNHNV and CDR2 YYDKDF (reference sequence). Trimming took off 0 bases at V and 0 bases at J, with 6 bases between the two ends.

Concerning this clone itself: The junction departs from germline at one end; a sequencing error may be responsible. V is TRBV7-8 and J is TRBJ1-1, with TRBD1 as a possible D gene (5 bases). The CDR3 contains 13 residues. The germline CDR1 and CDR2 sequences are SGHVS and FQNEAQ. The CDR3 protein is CASNLDSYTEAFF. The DNA for the CDR3 is TGTGCCAGCAACTTAGACAGCTACACTGAAGCTTTCTTT.